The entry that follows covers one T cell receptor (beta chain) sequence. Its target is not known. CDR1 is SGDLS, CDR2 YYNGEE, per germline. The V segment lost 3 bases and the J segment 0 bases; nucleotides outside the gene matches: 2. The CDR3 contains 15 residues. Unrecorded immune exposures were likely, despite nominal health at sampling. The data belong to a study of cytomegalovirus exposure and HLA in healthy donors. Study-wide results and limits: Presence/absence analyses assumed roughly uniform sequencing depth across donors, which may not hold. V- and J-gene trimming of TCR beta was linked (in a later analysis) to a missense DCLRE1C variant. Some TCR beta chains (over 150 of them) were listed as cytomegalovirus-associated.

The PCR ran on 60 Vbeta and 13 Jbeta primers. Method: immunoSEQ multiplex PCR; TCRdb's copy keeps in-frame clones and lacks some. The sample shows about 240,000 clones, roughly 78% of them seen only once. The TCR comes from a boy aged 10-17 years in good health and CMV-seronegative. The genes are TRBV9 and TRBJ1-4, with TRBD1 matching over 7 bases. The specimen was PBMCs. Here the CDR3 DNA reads TGTGCCAGCAGCGAGACAGGGTCAACTAATGAAAAACTGTTTTTT. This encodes CASSETGSTNEKLFF.